A selection of T cell receptor beta chains follows, all from one sample in a study of cytomegalovirus exposure and HLA in healthy donors. Here immunoSEQ multiplex PCR was the method, and the copy in TCRdb shows in-frame clones only, minus some. Here the sample spans about 45,000 clones, over 60% being singletons. Specimen: PBMCs. The receptors were gathered from a woman in her twenties or thirties in good health and CMV-seronegative. Each CDR3 is given with its conserved first and last residue. The order of the fields is clone size, J gene, CDR3 length, V gene, D gene, CDR3 protein, CDR3 DNA. The D gene is left open where the match is weak. Size values are once, few and many counts, or a class for expanded clones, and some rows have none.

few	TRBJ1-2	12	TRBV7-9	TRBD1	CASSFDREGYTF	TGTGCCAGCAGCTTTGACAGGGAGGGCTACACCTTC
NA	TRBJ1-6	14	TRBV21-1	NA	CASAVDSYNSPLHF	TGTGCCAGCGCAGTTGACTCCTATAATTCACCCCTCCACTTT
few	TRBJ1-1	13	TRBV5-1	NA	CASSPGENTEAFF	TGCGCCAGCAGCCCGGGGGAGAACACTGAAGCTTTCTTT
NA	TRBJ1-1	16	TRBV7-9	NA	CASSPQGLWTGTEAFF	TGTGCCAGCAGCCCACAAGGACTCTGGACGGGAACTGAAGCTTTCTTT
NA	TRBJ1-5	13	TRBV6-5	NA	CASSSHHNSPQHF	TGTGCCAGCAGTTCCCACCACAACAGTCCCCAGCATTTT
NA	TRBJ2-6	13	TRBV29-1	NA	CSVELSGANVLTF	TGCAGCGTTGAACTATCCGGGGCCAACGTCCTGACTTTC
NA	TRBJ2-5	12	TRBV30	TRBD1	CAWGTGAGTQYF	TGTGCCTGGGGAACAGGGGCCGGGACCCAGTACTTC
NA	TRBJ2-3	16	TRBV11-2	NA	CASSLNRGLSTDTQYF	TGTGCCAGCAGCTTAAACCGGGGACTTTCGACAGATACGCAGTATTTT
NA	TRBJ2-6	17	TRBV10-3	NA	CAISESGASSGANVLTF	TGTGCCATCAGTGAATCAGGGGCGAGCTCTGGGGCCAACGTCCTGACTTTC
NA	TRBJ1-1	14	TRBV5-6	TRBD1	CASSVTQGALEAFF	TGTGCCAGCAGTGTAACTCAGGGGGCCCTTGAAGCTTTCTTT